The present entry profiles one T cell receptor (beta chain) with its context. The antigen is undetermined. These data are taken from a study of blood T cells in healthy people across ages. It was with a sample-barcoded 5' primer and a J-beta primer mix that a second PCR of roughly 6 to 11 cycles was run. Researchers report that a template-switch adaptor with 12 random nucleotides tagged each cDNA molecule. Each CDR3 protein is one row after TCRdb ran MiXCR on the 5' RACE reads. This sample carries hundreds of thousands of distinct CDR3 sequences, over 20% of them seen once, and the ten largest clones take 3% to 4.5%. Study outcomes and limitations: Per million T cells, TCR beta diversity dropped about linearly as age rose.

The CDR3 consists of 15 residues. V lost 4 bases to trimming and J lost 1 base, with 10 bases between them. The V gene's germline CDR1 is LGHNT and CDR2 FRNRAP. Aged roughly 6 to 90, donors were systemically healthy Caucasians from Russia. The source of this sequence is a man in his 70s in good health. Sample: blood. The chain employs TRBV12-5 and TRBJ2-2, with D unclear. In DNA, the CDR3 is TGTGCTAGTGGTTCGGAGACTCGGAACACCGGGGAGCTGTTTTTT. Protein sequence: CASGSETRNTGELFF.